This T cell receptor (beta chain) derives from a study of shared clonotypes between healthy human individuals. Study details: For every donor, three CD4 naive, three CD4 memory, two CD8 naive and one CD8 memory plates were used.

This CDR3 has 15 residues. The germline CDR1 and CDR2 sequences are SGHDN and FVKESK. Trimming at V came to 0 bases and at J to 1 base, leaving 2 bases not matched to a gene. Method: immunoSEQ multiplex PCR; TCRdb's copy keeps in-frame clones and lacks some. The data contain roughly 1,100,000 clones, 75% of them singletons. Nashville, Tennessee was home to all donors, each a Caucasian adult. This receptor was taken from a man between 18 and 29 years old in good health. The chain links TRBV14 to TRBJ2-5, with 7 bases lining up with TRBD1. Sequencing was performed on memory CD4+ T cells sorted from blood. Subset indicated: CD45RA-negative fraction. In DNA form, the CDR3 reads TGTGCCAGCAGCCAAGACGGGGACAGCCAAGAGACCCAGTACTTC. Its translation: CASSQDGDSQETQYF.